These 26 T cell receptor beta chains came from one sample sequenced in a study of T cells in localized non-small cell lung cancer. Assay: immunoSEQ multiplex PCR; the TCRdb copy retains only in-frame clones and omits some. The sample consists of roughly 30,000 clones, roughly 90% of them appearing once. The specimen comprised peripheral blood, sampled before any cancer treatment. The receptors here all came from a woman aged 40 to 75 with stage I lung adenocarcinoma.

The chain combines TRBV7-2 with TRBJ2-2; no definite D call. This CDR3 region has 16 residues. CDR1 is SGHTA and CDR2 is FQGNSA in the germline V gene. The V and J ends lost 5 bases and 0 bases respectively, with 13 bases between them. The CDR3 sequence: CASSPQKRTNTGELFF. The CDR3 nucleotides are TGTGCCAGCAGCCCCCAAAAAAGGACGAACACCGGGGAGCTGTTTTTT.

V is TRBV11-2 and J is TRBJ2-3, with 7 positions matching TRBD1. The CDR3 loop spans 14 amino acids. Germline CDR1 SGHAT, CDR2 FQNNGV. V gave up 4 bases and J gave up 1 base; unmatched junction bases: 2. The CDR3 DNA reads TGTGCCAGCAGCTCCGGACAGGGCACAGATACGCAGTATTTT. Translated, it gives CASSSGQGTDTQYF. The variable domain in full, with the rest retrieved from reference TRBV11-2 and TRBJ2-3, is EAGVAQSPRYKIIEKRQSVAFWCNPISGHATLYWYQQILGQGPKLLIQFQNNGVVDDSQLPKDRFSAERLKGVDSTLKIQPAKLEDSAVYLCASSSGQGTDTQYFGPGTRLTVL.

The chain joins TRBV7-2 to TRBJ1-2; 7 bases agree with TRBD1. The germline V gene encodes CDR1 SGHTA and CDR2 FQGNSA. The J segment lost 6 bases and the V segment lost 2 bases, leaving 15 bases of the junction unmatched. The CDR3 is 17 amino acids. The CDR3 nucleotides are TGTGCCAGCAGCTTAAGCGTTCGCGACAGGGCGAGGGATGGCTACACCTTC. Residues: CASSLSVRDRARDGYTF.

The rearrangement links TRBV29-1 to TRBJ1-1; the D gene is possibly TRBD1 (5 bases). There are 15 residues in the CDR3. Germline CDR1 SQVTM, CDR2 ANQGSEA. V was clipped by 6 bases and J by 3 bases, with 20 bases between them. The CDR3 sequence: CSVSPQLQVDTEAFF. CDR3 DNA: TGCAGCGTGTCACCACAGTTACAGGTAGACACTGAAGCTTTCTTT.

The J gene is TRBJ2-1, the V gene TRBV6-6, with 8 bases aligning to TRBD1. The CDR3 contains 15 residues. Germline lookup yields CDR1 MNHNY and CDR2 SVGAGI (reference sequence). V lost 6 bases, J lost 7 bases, and 11 bases stayed unmatched. The CDR3 DNA follows: TGTGCCAGCAGCCAAGGCGGACAGGGTTGGAATGAGCAGTTCTTC. Translation: CASSQGGQGWNEQFF.

The V gene is TRBV7-8, the J gene TRBJ1-1, with 7 positions matching TRBD1. Germline trimming cut 5 bases from V and 4 bases from J; bases unmatched to any gene: 10. There are 15 residues in the CDR3. Germline V gives CDR1 SGHVS, CDR2 FQNEAQ. The CDR3 DNA sequence: TGTGCCAGCAGCATTGAGACAGGGTTTGGCACTGAAGCTTTCTTT. This sequence encodes CASSIETGFGTEAFF.

This rearrangement joins TRBV19 to TRBJ1-3; no firm D call. There are 14 residues in the CDR3. Trimming removed 1 base at V and 4 bases at J, with 8 bases between. The germline V gene has CDR1 LNHDA and CDR2 SQIVND (reference sequence). The DNA for the CDR3 is TGTGCCAGTAGTATAGTTACGGGCGGAAACACCATATATTTT. Translating it yields CASSIVTGGNTIYF. Full variable domain (missing parts from reference TRBV19 and TRBJ1-3): DGGITQSPKYLFRKEGQNVTLSCEQNLNHDAMYWYRQDPGQGLRLIYYSQIVNDFQKGDIAEGYSVSREKKESFPLTVTSAQKNPTAFYLCASSIVTGGNTIYFGEGSWLTVV.

This clone showed up just once. J is TRBJ2-3 and V is TRBV4-1; D might be TRBD2 (5 bases). V gave up 4 bases and J gave up 0 bases, with 17 bases separating them. The CDR3 has 17 residues. The germline V gene encodes CDR1 MGHRA and CDR2 YSYEKL. The CDR3 spells CASSPYAASSSTDTQYF. The CDR3 nucleotides are TGCGCCAGCAGCCCCTATGCGGCTAGCAGTAGCACAGATACGCAGTATTTT.

This clone occurred a few times. The J gene is TRBJ1-3, the V gene TRBV15, with D perhaps TRBD1 (5 bases). This CDR3 region has 14 residues. Germline CDR1 reads LNHNV; CDR2 reads YYDKDF (reference sequence). V lost 5 bases, J lost 0 bases, and 8 bases lay in between. CDR3 residues: CATSAGTSGNTIYF. The CDR3 region has the DNA TGTGCCACCAGCGCCGGGACCTCTGGAAACACCATATATTTT.

V is TRBV6-5 and J is TRBJ2-5, with D possibly matching TRBD1 (8 bases). CDR1 is MNHEY, CDR2 SVGAGI, per germline. V lost 5 bases to trimming and J lost 5 bases, with 15 bases between them. This CDR3 is built from 14 residues. The CDR3 sequence is CASSNRGGTETQYF. In DNA, the CDR3 is TGTGCCAGCAGTAACAGGGGGGGGACGGAGACCCAGTACTTC.

The rearrangement joins TRBV4-3 to TRBJ2-3; 11 positions agree with TRBD2. The CDR3 sequence is 18 residues long. V shed 0 bases and J 5 bases; nucleotides not matched to a gene: 10. Germline V CDR1 and CDR2: LGHNA, YSLEER. The CDR3 loop is CASSQEPRLAGWGDTQYF. Written as DNA, the CDR3 is TGCGCCAGCAGCCAAGAACCAAGACTAGCGGGATGGGGAGATACGCAGTATTTT.

This clone was counted once. The rearrangement joins TRBV29-1 to TRBJ2-1; 8 bases map to TRBD2. This CDR3 region has 14 residues. V gave up 6 bases and J gave up 2 bases; unmatched junction bases: 6. The V gene's germline CDR1 is SQVTM and CDR2 ANQGSEA. The CDR3 spells CSVAGGLTYNEQFF. The CDR3 nucleotides are TGCAGCGTGGCGGGAGGCTTAACCTACAATGAGCAGTTCTTC.

V and J are TRBV7-2 and TRBJ1-6; tentative D call: TRBD1 (6 bases). V lost 1 base and J 6 bases, leaving 13 bases between the germline ends. The CDR3 is 16 residues long. Germline CDR1 reads SGHTA; CDR2 reads FQGNSA. The CDR3 is CASSLVGGTSNSPLHF. The CDR3 DNA is TGTGCCAGCAGCTTAGTGGGTGGGACATCTAATTCACCCCTCCACTTT. Combining the CDR3 with reference TRBV7-2 and TRBJ1-6 gives the whole variable domain GAGVSQSPSNKVTEKGKDVELRCDPISGHTALYWYRQSLGQGLEFLIYFQGNSAPDKSGLPSDRFSAERTGGSVSTLTIQRTQQEDSAVYLCASSLVGGTSNSPLHFGNGTRLTVT.

This clone has a handful of counts. The rearrangement uses TRBV9 and TRBJ1-3; 9 positions match TRBD1. The CDR3 is made up of 16 amino acids. V lost 0 bases, J lost 4 bases, and 5 bases stayed unmatched. Germline assignment: CDR1 SGDLS and CDR2 YYNGEE. CDR3 in DNA: TGTGCCAGCAGCGTAGAGGGACAGGGTAACGGAAACACCATATATTTT. Amino acids: CASSVEGQGNGNTIYF.

The CDR3 region is CASSPSAHNYGYTF. The CDR3 nucleotides read TGTGCCAGCAGCCCATCAGCTCATAACTATGGCTACACCTTC. This sequence joins TRBV27 and TRBJ1-2; no reliable D call. The CDR3 is 14 residues long. Germline CDR1 reads MNHEY; CDR2 reads SMNVEV (reference sequence). The germline V and J ends were trimmed by 6 bases and 1 base, with 12 bases remaining between them.

This chain connects TRBV7-6 to TRBJ2-7; 10 nucleotides match TRBD1. Germline V gene lookup returns CDR1 SGHVS and CDR2 FNYEAQ. Trimming removed 0 bases from V and 3 bases from J; junction bases left unmatched: 5. This CDR3 is 16 amino acids long. The CDR3 sequence: CASSLARQGAFYEQYF. CDR3 coding DNA: TGTGCCAGCAGCTTAGCCCGACAGGGGGCGTTCTACGAGCAGTACTTC.

The rearrangement links TRBV5-4 to TRBJ1-2; the match to TRBD1 covers 9 bases. CDR1 SGHNT and CDR2 YYREEE come from the germline V gene (reference sequence). The V gene end was trimmed by 1 base and the J gene end by 7 bases; junction bases not matched to a gene: 5. This CDR3 has 14 residues. The chain's CDR3 is CASSLLRDRAGYTF. In nucleotides, the CDR3 is TGTGCCAGCAGCTTGCTCCGGGACAGGGCTGGCTACACCTTC.

On this clone itself: This sample also contains other DNA sequences that code for the same CDR3. The V call is TRBV7-2, the J call TRBJ2-3; unclear D gene. Per the germline V gene, CDR1 is SGHTA and CDR2 is FQGNSA. Trimming took off 3 bases at V and 1 base at J, with 5 bases between the two ends. The CDR3 has 13 amino acids. The chain's CDR3 is CASSFPRTDTQYF. The CDR3 DNA sequence: TGTGCCAGCAGCTTCCCTCGCACAGATACGCAGTATTTT.

This chain uses TRBV4-1 with TRBJ2-4; perhaps D is TRBD1 or TRBD2 (5 bases each). Trimming stripped 1 base from V and 0 bases from J, with 13 bases between. CDR3 size: 17 residues. The V gene's germline CDR1 is MGHRA and CDR2 YSYEKL. CDR3 in DNA: TGCGCCAGCAGCCAAGTGGGGACGTCACTAGCCAAAAACATTCAGTACTTC. Protein sequence: CASSQVGTSLAKNIQYF.

The chain uses TRBV10-1 and TRBJ2-1, with TRBD1 matching over 7 bases. The CDR3 covers 13 residues. With 6 bases clipped from V and 7 bases from J, the junction kept 6 bases outside the gene matches. In germline, CDR1 is WNHNN, CDR2 SYGVQD (reference sequence). The CDR3 spells CASSRGKWNEQFF. CDR3 nucleotide sequence: TGCGCCAGCAGCAGGGGGAAGTGGAATGAGCAGTTCTTC.

The CDR3 DNA sequence: TGTGCTAGTGGTTTGGTACCGGGATTAGAGCAGTACTTC. Translating gives CASGLVPGLEQYF. The chain employs TRBV12-5 and TRBJ2-7; D is possibly TRBD2 (5 bases). The CDR3 loop spans 13 amino acids. Between the trimmed V and J ends, which lost 0 bases and 7 bases, there was a span of 10 bases. Germline assignment: CDR1 LGHNT and CDR2 FRNRAP.

About this clone: An end of the junction does not agree with germline; a read error may underlie this. Here the CDR3 reads CASSITGTELYF. The CDR3 DNA reads as TGTGCCAGCAGCATTACGGGGACAGAGCTGTACTTC. V gene TRBV5-8 combines with J gene TRBJ2-7; 7 positions match TRBD1. This CDR3 spans 12 amino acids. The germline CDR1 and CDR2 sequences are SGHTS and YDEGEE. Full variable domain (rest looked up from reference TRBV5-8 and TRBJ2-7): EAGVTQSPTHLIKTRGQQATLRCSPISGHTSVYWYQQALGLGLQFLLWYDEGEERNRGNFPPRFSGRQFPNYSSELNVNALELEDSALYLCASSITGTELYFGPGTRLTVT.

The rearrangement uses TRBV18 and TRBJ1-6; 7 bases line up with TRBD1. This CDR3 has 15 residues. Germline V gene sequence: CDR1 KGHSH, CDR2 LQKENI. The V and J ends lost 3 bases and 7 bases, in that order; junction bases with no gene match: 6. The CDR3 DNA is TGTGCCAGCTCACCTTTTCGGGACAGAAATTCACCCCTCCACTTT. Amino acid sequence: CASSPFRDRNSPLHF.

V and J are TRBV7-9 and TRBJ2-5; the match to TRBD2 covers 11 bases. The J call may be in error: the DNA end matches TRBJ2-7 better. Germline loops: CDR1 SEHNR, CDR2 FQNEAQ (reference sequence). The CDR3 is made up of 16 amino acids. The CDR3 nucleotides read TGTGCCAGCAGCCCACGACTAGCGGGGAGCTCCTACGAGCAGTACTTC. Its translation is CASSPRLAGSSYEQYF.

The gene calls are TRBV11-1 and TRBJ2-5; unclear D gene. The V end was cut by 5 bases, the J end by 5 bases, with 9 bases between. The germline V gene has CDR1 SGHAT and CDR2 FQDESV (reference sequence). The CDR3 extends over 12 amino acids. CDR3 region: CASSHHLETQYF. CDR3 in DNA: TGTGCCAGCAGCCACCACCTGGAGACCCAGTACTTC.

This chain joins TRBV4-3 and TRBJ1-2; 12 nucleotides align to TRBD1. Germline V gene data show CDR1 as LGHNA and CDR2 as YSLEER. J gave up 0 bases and V 0 bases, and 5 bases lay outside the gene matches. CDR3 length equals 18 residues. CDR3 sequence reads: CASSQDRDRGLPNYGYTF. For the CDR3, the DNA is TGCGCCAGCAGCCAAGATCGGGACAGGGGGCTCCCTAACTATGGCTACACCTTC.